This TCR beta chain was found in a study of T cell changes during pregnancy in multiple sclerosis. Generated by immunoSEQ multiplex PCR, the TCRdb table keeps only in-frame clones and is missing some. Among more than 65,000 clones listed, around nine tenths were seen once. Germline V CDR1 and CDR2: SGHTA, FQGNSA. The CDR3 runs to 17 residues. V shed 4 bases, J shed 0 bases, and the junction held 8 bases outside the gene matches. The sequencing here drew on peripheral blood, taken before pregnancy. This TCR was recovered from a female donor with multiple sclerosis, enrolled in a pregnancy study. The rearrangement uses TRBV7-2 and TRBJ1-5, with 8 bases that match TRBD1. Here the CDR3 DNA reads TGTGCCAGCAGCTCCGGGACAGGATTTTATAGCAATCAGCCCCAGCATTTT. Its translation is CASSSGTGFYSNQPQHF.